The clone carrying this TCR beta chain was observed many times. What it binds is unknown. The entry originates in a study of molecular identifiers for immune sequencing clone quantification. Overall study: Four portions were sequenced after RNA from about 20,000 or 100,000 naive CD8 cells was split five ways in replicates.

MiXCR, applied by TCRdb to the PCR reads, yields one record per CDR3 protein. The sample gives about 100,000 distinct CDR3 sequences, 36% of which show up once; around 3.9% is in the top ten. The CDR3 spans 12 residues. The V end lost 4 bases, the J end lost 4 bases, and 8 bases lay between the germline ends. The germline gives CDR1 SGHDN, CDR2 FVKESK. Naive CD8 T cells were sorted, and the gate applied was CD8+CD4-CCR7+CD45RA+. Study-wide results and limits: Should identical TCR molecules share a barcode, the sizes of highly expanded clones could be underestimated. Over 97% of effector molecules, yet under 1% of naive-cell molecules, were held by clones above 20 RNA copies.

The TCR was taken from a human donor in good health. Some libraries in this study had Jurkat cell RNA spiked in. The specimen was naive CD8+ T cells from blood, with Jurkat cell RNA spiked in. As for subset: FACS-sorted CD8+CD4-CCR7+CD45RA+ naive T cells. V usage is TRBV14 and J usage is TRBJ2-7, with a tentative D call TRBD1 (5 bases). For the CDR3, the DNA is TGTGCCAGCAGCCGAGACAGTTACGAGCAGTACTTC. It encodes CASSRDSYEQYF.